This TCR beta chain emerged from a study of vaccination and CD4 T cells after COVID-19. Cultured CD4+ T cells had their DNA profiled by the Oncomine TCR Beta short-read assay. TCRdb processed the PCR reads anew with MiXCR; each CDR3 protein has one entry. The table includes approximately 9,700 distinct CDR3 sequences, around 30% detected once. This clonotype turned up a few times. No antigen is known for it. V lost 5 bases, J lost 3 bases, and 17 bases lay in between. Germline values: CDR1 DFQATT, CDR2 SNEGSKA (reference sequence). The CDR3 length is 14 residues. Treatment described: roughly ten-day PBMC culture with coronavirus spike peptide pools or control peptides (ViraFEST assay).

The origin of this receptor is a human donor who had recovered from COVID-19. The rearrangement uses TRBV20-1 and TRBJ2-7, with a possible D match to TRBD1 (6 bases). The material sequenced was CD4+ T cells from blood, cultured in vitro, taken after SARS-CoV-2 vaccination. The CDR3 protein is CSARKQGRGYEQYF. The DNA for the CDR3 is TGCAGTGCTCGAAAACAGGGCCGAGGCTACGAGCAGTACTTC.